This TCR beta chain derives from a study of blood T cell repertoires in COVID-19 (dated by TCRdb to the early 2020s). Study-wide context: Samples from collaborators originated in the United States, Italy and Spain and spanned both the acute and convalescent phases of COVID-19. The material from the prospective study consisted of cDNA or gDNA derived from T cells, B-cell-depleted T cells, or PBMCs. Deeply sampled blood TCRbeta repertoires from subjects exposed to, actively infected with, or recovered from COVID-19 were included in the dataset. The repertoires were released in a freely available public database meant as a resource for research on the immune response to SARS-CoV-2. Samples came from the ongoing ImmuneRACE study (first 160 participants) plus 1,254 subjects from 6 global collaborators. A de-identified subject ID, COVID-19 status, age in years and sex were almost always included in the sample metadata. Where available, HLA class I and class II types were taken from metadata supplied by the sample provider and were not determined by assay-based typing. Overall results and qualifications from the work: The amount of clinical and demographic metadata varied by source and participant and was provided uncurated.

The CDR3 goes from the cysteine to the phenylalanine over 15 residues. Only CDR3 DNA remains: 45 bases, in frame from the first base. The germline V end is reduced by 0 bases and the J end by 3 bases; junction bases left unmatched: 0. CDR1 and CDR2 are read off the germline V gene as SGDLS and YYNGEE. Comment on this clone: No antigen is known for it. No much larger clonotype is one base removed from it; base qualities were not supplied.

In the prospective study, participants were roughly 18 to 100 years old, resided in about two dozen geographic areas of the United States, and were enrolled through a virtual design. To assign participants to cohorts, the prospective study relied on clinical history that participants themselves reported in a screening survey and a study questionnaire. Recovered participants in ImmuneRACE Cohort 3 were defined as having two consecutive negative NP/OP PCR tests, clearance from a healthcare professional, or resolution of symptoms. In the prospective study, whole blood, serum and a nasopharyngeal or oropharyngeal swab were collected from each participant by mobile phlebotomists. Additional blood draws and questionnaires over an approximately two-month period could optionally be provided by prospective study participants. Before DNA extraction, blood samples from the prospective study were shipped at room temperature or frozen.

The immunoSEQ Assay, a bias-controlled multiplex PCR, was used to amplify TCRbeta CDR3 regions from genomic DNA. Concerning the study's data processing: The number of nucleated cells in each sample was estimated from the amplification of reference gene primers within the assay. To quantify the absolute abundance of each unique TCRbeta CDR3 rearrangement, sequence reads were collapsed and filtered. Productive Simpson clonality was computed per sample as the square root of Simpson's diversity index over productive rearrangements. TCRdb stores this immuneACCESS table with in-frame sequences only. Part of the clones is absent; in the studies checked, under half of the shortfall reflects unresolved V genes, and no reason is known for the rest. Clone size and V and J calls were adopted from that table, with D and trimming inferred from the DNA. The sample records a few hundred thousand clones, roughly 84% of which are singletons. The ten most abundant clones make up 6.8% of the sample.

The origin of this receptor is a woman between 35 and 50 years old who had recovered from COVID-19. Sequenced sample: PBMCs or T cells enriched from blood (not recorded which). The chain couples TRBV9 to TRBJ2-2, with 9 central nucleotides matching TRBD2. The nucleotide sequence is TGTGCCAGCAGCGTAGGCGGGAGGGACACCGGGGAGCTGTTTTTT. Translated, this is CASSVGGRDTGELFF. The CDR3, completed at both ends by the reference TRBV9 and TRBJ2-2 genes, gives the full variable domain DSGVTQTPKHLITATGQRVTLRCSPRSGDLSVYWYQQSLDQGLQFLIQYYNGEERAKGNILERFSAQQFPDLHSELNLSSLELGDSALYFCASSVGGRDTGELFFGEGSRLTVL.